This entry concerns a single TCR beta chain. The antigen is not known. This CDR3 spans 13 amino acids. CDR1 and CDR2 (germline): SGHDN, FVKESK. Researchers prepared the TRB cDNA libraries using 5' RACE with UMI labels. TCRdb re-called the 5' RACE reads; one entry per CDR3 protein, DNA not given. This table holds under 90,000 distinct CDR3 sequences. This sample was included in a study of CXCR3-negative and CXCR3-positive naive CD8 T cells. Whole-study results and caveats: Hydrophobicity of TRB CDR3s was greater in CXCR3-positive naive cells than in CXCR3-negative naive cells.

This sequence originates from a human donor in good health. Some clones in this sample may be carry-over from other donors' samples. The chain links TRBV14 to TRBJ2-7; there is no DNA to check the TCRdb D call of TRBD1. The sequencing input was naive CXCR3+ CD8+ T cells from blood. Subset described: CD45RO-CCR7+CD27+CD95- naive CD8+ T cells expressing CXCR3 (TNR3+). The CDR3 sequence is CASSQSSRGEQYF.